The entry below describes one TCR beta chain. No antigen is known for it. The sample originates from a study of naive and memory T cell subsets. Points from the study as a whole: A few larger clonotypes appeared in naive repertoires, especially CD8, possibly memory cells re-expressing CD45RA.

Cells stained for CD3, CD4, CD8, CD45RA, CD27 and viability were sorted into four CD45RA/CD27 subsets. There are 15 residues in the CDR3. The ends lost 4 bases at V and 2 bases at J; junction bases unmatched: 8. The germline V gene has CDR1 LGHNT and CDR2 FRNRAP. The beta constant-region primer was an equimolar mix of two oligonucleotides covering TRBC1 and TRBC2. Four rounds of PCR amplified the ligated cDNA using nested alpha and beta constant-region primers plus SP2. TCRdb redid the calling of the UMI-ligation and nested PCR reads with MiXCR, one entry per CDR3 protein. Of 99,000 or so distinct CDR3 sequences listed, 14% are singletons.

The sequenced material came from naive CD8+ T cells from blood. The chain has TRBV12-5 and TRBJ2-7, with TRBD2 matching over 7 bases. The sequence was collected from a human donor in good health. In nucleotides, the CDR3 is TGTGCTAGTGGTTCCCGCCCTAGCGGAACCTACGAGCAGTACTTC. Translation: CASGSRPSGTYEQYF.